This is a list of T cell receptor beta chains from one sample in a study of post-analysis software for immune sequencing data. From the PCR reads, TCRdb called clonotypes with MiXCR, one entry per CDR3 protein. This table holds 750,000 to 900,000 distinct CDR3 sequences, about 45% found once. Source material: blood. The origin of the receptors is a girl aged 5 to 17 with multiple sclerosis. Both conserved end residues are part of each CDR3. D genes are given only for firm matches. Size values are once, few and many counts, or a class for expanded clones, and some rows have none.

cdr3_nt	cdr3_aa	j_call	clone_size	v_call	d_call
TGTGCCAGCGGGAGGACCTCTAGCAATCAGCCCCAGCATTTT	CASGRTSSNQPQHF	TRBJ1-5	.	TRBV12-3/TRBV12-4	.
TGTGTCAGCAGCCCCAAGATAAGACTAGCGGGAGGAGGCCGCTCCTACAATGAGCAGTTCTTC	CVSSPKIRLAGGGRSYNEQFF	TRBJ2-1	.	TRBV3-1	TRBD2
TGTGCCAGCAGCAAAGAGGGACAGTTCCATGGCTACACCTTC	CASSKEGQFHGYTF	TRBJ1-2	few	TRBV7-9	TRBD1
TGTGCCAGCAGTTTTCTCGGGCAGGTACGTGGGAATGAGCAGTTCTTC	CASSFLGQVRGNEQFF	TRBJ2-1	.	TRBV27	.
TGCAGTGCCCCCCGGCCTTCGGGGGGTGAGCAGTTCTTC	CSAPRPSGGEQFF	TRBJ2-1	once	TRBV20-1	TRBD2
TGTGCCAGCAGTTACTCGGTCGGGACAGGGATGTTTAACTATGGCTACACCTTC	CASSYSVGTGMFNYGYTF	TRBJ1-2	.	TRBV6-2/TRBV6-3	TRBD1
TGTGCCAGCAGTTCGACAGACAGGGGAGTTGAGACCCGGTACTTC	CASSSTDRGVETRYF	TRBJ2-5	few	TRBV28	TRBD1
TGTGCCAGCAGCGGGACGTGGAGCTCCTACAATGAGCAGTTCTTC	CASSGTWSSYNEQFF	TRBJ2-1	.	TRBV9	.
TGCAGTGCTCCTACCCTTCTTTCCTACGAGCAGTACTTC	CSAPTLLSYEQYF	TRBJ2-7	.	TRBV20-1	.
TGTGCCATCGGGGCTGGTAATGAGCAGTTCTTC	CAIGAGNEQFF	TRBJ2-1	.	TRBV10-3	.
TGCAGTGCTAGAGATCTAGCGGGAGGGCCGGTGTCCTACAATGAGCAGTTCTTC	CSARDLAGGPVSYNEQFF	TRBJ2-1	.	TRBV20-1	TRBD2
TGTGCCAGCAGCTCACAGGGGCGTGTTGAAAAACTGTTTTTT	CASSSQGRVEKLFF	TRBJ1-4	few	TRBV12-3/TRBV12-4	TRBD1
TGTGCCAGCAGTGCTGGCAGGGATATCAACTATGGCTACACCTTC	CASSAGRDINYGYTF	TRBJ1-2	few	TRBV9	.
TGTGCCAGCAGCCCTAAGGGCGGGGGACTAGCCTACGAGCAGTACTTC	CASSPKGGGLAYEQYF	TRBJ2-7	.	TRBV3-1	TRBD2
TGCAGTGCTAGAGGGGCACCCCTGGGCACAGATACGCAGTATTTT	CSARGAPLGTDTQYF	TRBJ2-3	.	TRBV20-1	.
TGTGCCAGCAGCACCCGTGGGAGCTCTGGGGCCAACGTCCTGACTTTC	CASSTRGSSGANVLTF	TRBJ2-6	.	TRBV7-3	.
TGTGCCAGCAGCCTGGGGGTTACTAGGGGAGAGACCCAGTACTTC	CASSLGVTRGETQYF	TRBJ2-5	.	TRBV7-2	.
TGTGCCAGCACTACTACAGAGGCAATCTATGGCTACACCTTC	CASTTTEAIYGYTF	TRBJ1-2	.	TRBV6-6	.
TGTGCCTGGAGTGCTGGAGGGGAGCAGTACTTC	CAWSAGGEQYF	TRBJ2-7	few	TRBV30	.
TGTGCCAGTCTAGGACAGGGAGGCACCGGGGAGCTGTTTTTT	CASLGQGGTGELFF	TRBJ2-2	.	TRBV5-5	TRBD1
TGTGCCAGCACAATGACAGGGGGCAGGAGGTATGGCTACACCTTC	CASTMTGGRRYGYTF	TRBJ1-2	once	TRBV27	TRBD1
TGTGCCAGCAGCAGTATGGCAGGGGCTTACAATGAGCAGTTCTTC	CASSSMAGAYNEQFF	TRBJ2-1	.	TRBV6-2/TRBV6-3	.
TGTGCCAGCAGTTTATCCTGGCGGCTTAATGAAAAACTGTTTTTT	CASSLSWRLNEKLFF	TRBJ1-4	few	TRBV27	.
TGCGCCAGCAGCCAAGTTAATAGTGTCCTGCCGGATACGCAGTATTTT	CASSQVNSVLPDTQYF	TRBJ2-3	few	TRBV4-1	.
TGTGCCAGCTCTGAGGGGATTCGTGGCTACACCTTC	CASSEGIRGYTF	TRBJ1-2	.	TRBV18	.
TGTGCCAGCTTTGGGGCCACAGATACGCAGTATTTT	CASFGATDTQYF	TRBJ2-3	.	TRBV7-3	.
TGCAGTGTTCTGACAGTTATGAACACTGAAGCTTTCTTT	CSVLTVMNTEAFF	TRBJ1-1	.	TRBV20-1	.
TGTGCCATCAGTGACATTGGTAGCGGGGCCTACAATGAGCAGTTCTTC	CAISDIGSGAYNEQFF	TRBJ2-1	few	TRBV10-3	TRBD2
TGTGCCAGCAGCCCGGATCCCGGGACAGGGTCCTACGAGCAGTACTTC	CASSPDPGTGSYEQYF	TRBJ2-7	.	TRBV7-9	TRBD1
TGCAGCGCCACATACACCGGGGAGCTGTTTTTT	CSATYTGELFF	TRBJ2-2	few	TRBV29-1	.
TGTGCCAGCAGTTACAGGGACAGGGCGAACTATGGCTACACCTTC	CASSYRDRANYGYTF	TRBJ1-2	few	TRBV6-6	TRBD1
TGTGCCAGCAGCCAACCGGGACCCTACAATGAGCAGTTCTTC	CASSQPGPYNEQFF	TRBJ2-1	.	TRBV3-1	.
TGCGCCAGCAGCTTGGTGGAGGGGGCAGGGACTGAAGCTTTCTTT	CASSLVEGAGTEAFF	TRBJ1-1	.	TRBV5-1	TRBD1
TGCGCCAGCAGCTTGGGGCAGGTTAAGCCCGACTACGAGCAGTACTTC	CASSLGQVKPDYEQYF	TRBJ2-7	.	TRBV5-1	.
TGTGCCAGCAGCGTAGCGGCGGGCGGCACAGATACGCAGTATTTT	CASSVAAGGTDTQYF	TRBJ2-3	.	TRBV9	.
TGTGCCAGCAGTTTATTTCCAGCGGGAGCCCCCGATACGCAGTTCTTC	CASSLFPAGAPDTQFF	TRBJ2-1	.	TRBV12-3/TRBV12-4	TRBD2
TGCAGTGCTAGAAAACCGGGGACAGGGGGCTGTGATGGCTACACCTTC	CSARKPGTGGCDGYTF	TRBJ1-2	.	TRBV20-1	TRBD1
TGTGCCATCAGTGAAGGGCTAGCGGTTGAAGATACGCAGTATTTT	CAISEGLAVEDTQYF	TRBJ2-3	few	TRBV10-3	TRBD2
TGTGCCAGCCTGACAGTCCGGCACCATAATTCACCCCTCCACTTT	CASLTVRHHNSPLHF	TRBJ1-6	few	TRBV21-1	.
TGTGCCAGCAGGGTGACGGGGGGAGAGGAAAAACTGTTTTTT	CASRVTGGEEKLFF	TRBJ1-4	.	TRBV6-6	.
TGTGCCAGCAGCCGAACCGGGAAAACTGGGGCTGAAGCTTTCTTT	CASSRTGKTGAEAFF	TRBJ1-1	.	TRBV12-3/TRBV12-4	.
TGTGCCAGCAGCTTAGCCAAGGGGCGACTTGAGGCCTACGAGCAGTACTTC	CASSLAKGRLEAYEQYF	TRBJ2-7	.	TRBV11-2	.
TGTGCCAGCAGCCTTGGAGACGCTCGACGGATTGAAGCTTTCTTT	CASSLGDARRIEAFF	TRBJ1-1	once	TRBV5-6	.
TGTGCCAGCAGTGATCCGGGCGGCACAGATACGCAGTATTTT	CASSDPGGTDTQYF	TRBJ2-3	few	TRBV6-1	.
TGCAGCGTTGAGGGATCTAGCGGGAGCTCCTACGAGCAGTACTTC	CSVEGSSGSSYEQYF	TRBJ2-7	few	TRBV29-1	TRBD2
TGTGCTAGTGGTTTGGAGAACAAACCTGGCTACACCTTC	CASGLENKPGYTF	TRBJ1-2	.	TRBV12-5	.
TGTGCCAGCAGCTTAGCCCCTCGAGGGGCCCAGTACTTC	CASSLAPRGAQYF	TRBJ2-5	few	TRBV11-1	.
TGCAGTGCTAGAGATCTCGCCCGGGACTCCCCTCCGGATGAGCAGTTCTTC	CSARDLARDSPPDEQFF	TRBJ2-1	once	TRBV20-1	.
TGTGCTAGTGGTTTGGTACGGGATGGGCTAGCGATGAGCTCCTACGAGCAGTACTTC	CASGLVRDGLAMSSYEQYF	TRBJ2-7	.	TRBV12-5	.
TGTGCCAGCACGTCGGGGCAGACCCAGTACTTC	CASTSGQTQYF	TRBJ2-5	few	TRBV9	.
TGTGCCAGCAGGGCCTGGTCGGCAGAGTACCAGGAGACCCAGTACTTC	CASRAWSAEYQETQYF	TRBJ2-5	.	TRBV7-6	.
TGTGCCAGCAGTTCGACAGGGACGAACACTGAAGCTTTCTTT	CASSSTGTNTEAFF	TRBJ1-1	.	TRBV6-6	TRBD1
TGTGCCAGCAGTGACTTCGCCGGTGGCGGTGAAGCTTTCTTT	CASSDFAGGGEAFF	TRBJ1-1	.	TRBV25-1	.
TGTGCCAGCAGTTTATTGGTGAACACTGAAGCTTTCTTT	CASSLLVNTEAFF	TRBJ1-1	.	TRBV12-3/TRBV12-4	.
TGTGCCAGCAGCTTAGGCTTAGGGGACGAGCAGTACTTC	CASSLGLGDEQYF	TRBJ2-7	.	TRBV13	.